This T cell receptor beta chain stems from a study of T cells in Graves' hyperthyroidism and ophthalmopathy. Whole-study findings and limits: Among thyroid clonotypes expanded above 0.001, most also appeared in blood. Ophthalmopathy was model-predicted a median roughly 6.2 months pre-onset.

TCR beta CDR3 regions were amplified from RNA. The HTBI primer set drove a first-round RT-PCR of the TCR CDR3. MiXCR was run by TCRdb on the multiplex PCR reads, yielding one entry per CDR3 protein. The data show over 500,000 distinct CDR3 sequences, 17% seen once. Germline CDR1 and CDR2: MGHRA and YSYEKL. This CDR3 contains 15 residues. The V end lost 0 bases, the J end lost 3 bases, and 11 bases lay between the germline ends. This clonotype was seen more than once but under ten times. The antigen is undetermined. The specimen sequenced was blood. The receptor was derived from a woman younger than 30 with Graves' ophthalmopathy. This chain links TRBV4-1 with TRBJ1-2; D is uncertain. This CDR3 is CASSQEEAGDYGYTF. CDR3 nucleotides: TGCGCCAGCAGCCAAGAAGAAGCGGGCGACTATGGCTACACCTTC.